This TCR beta chain originates from a study of blood T cells in healthy people across ages. Study results and caveats: Naive CD4+ cells and diversity were both higher in long-lived donors than in aged donors. Using unsorted PBMCs precluded a conclusive naive versus antigen-experienced comparison. Significant beta diversity loss was already apparent by age approximately 36, declining roughly linearly.

V was clipped by 4 bases and J by 4 bases, with 15 bases between them. The CDR3 is 15 amino acids. From germline, CDR1 is SGHNT and CDR2 YYREEE (reference sequence). Then a second PCR, running about 6 to 12 cycles, was carried out with a sample-barcoded 5' primer and a J-beta primer mix. MiXCR, run by TCRdb on the 5' RACE reads, gives a single entry per CDR3 protein. Here the sample spans 600,000 or so distinct CDR3 sequences, approximately 30% being singletons. This clonotype was observed many times. Its matching antigen is unknown. Each individual donor underwent a draw of approximately 9.8 milliliters of peripheral blood.

This receptor was taken from a woman at least 80 years old in good health. This chain connects TRBV5-4 to TRBJ2-1; D gene uncertain. Sequencing was done on a sample of blood. The CDR3 spells CASSSDGDFYNEQFF. The CDR3 nucleotides read TGTGCCAGCAGCAGCGACGGTGACTTTTACAATGAGCAGTTCTTC.